A single T cell receptor (beta chain) is shown here with its context. This entry belongs to a study of blood T cell repertoires in COVID-19. Profiling relied on immunoSEQ multiplex PCR, and the TCRdb table lists in-frame clones only, not all of them. The sample lists 310,000 or so clones, approximately 90% occurring once. Sequencing input: peripheral blood. The source is a man aged 25 to 40 with COVID-19, enrolled during active disease.

CDR3 sequence (DNA): TGTGCCACCAGCAGAGATGCGGGCGGCGAGCAGTACTTC. It is translated as CATSRDAGGEQYF. The V gene is TRBV15, the J gene TRBJ2-7; possible D gene TRBD2, 5 bases. Germline CDR1 LNHNV, CDR2 YYDKDF (reference sequence). The CDR3 is 13 residues long. V was shortened by 0 bases and J by 6 bases, with 9 bases between the two germline ends.